The 20 T cell receptor beta chains below were found in one sample sequenced in a study of cytotoxic CD8 clonotypes in ibrutinib-treated CLL. TCRdb keeps only in-frame clones here, not all; method: immunoSEQ multiplex PCR. The data contain about 200,000 clones, roughly three quarters of them singletons. The input for sequencing was PBMCs, taken after 12 months of ibrutinib treatment. The receptors derive from a human donor with chronic lymphocytic leukemia.

The chain joins TRBV7-2 to TRBJ2-1; no clear D gene. The germline V and J ends were trimmed by 4 bases and 7 bases, with 14 bases remaining between them. CDR3 size: 14 residues. Per germline, CDR1 SGHTA and CDR2 FQGNSA. The chain's CDR3 is CASSSIPSRNEQFF. The DNA for the CDR3 is TGTGCCAGCAGCTCGATCCCCTCGAGGAATGAGCAGTTCTTC.

The CDR3 reads CASSLSRDSPLHF. For the CDR3, the DNA is TGTGCCAGCAGTTTATCCCGGGATTCACCCCTCCACTTT. This rearrangement joins TRBV27 to TRBJ1-6, with no clear D. Germline V lookup: CDR1 MNHEY, CDR2 SMNVEV (reference sequence). V was clipped by 0 bases and J by 8 bases, with 5 bases between them. The CDR3 contains 13 residues.

The chain joins TRBV7-9 to TRBJ2-2; D not resolved. V lost 1 base to trimming and J lost 4 bases, with 10 bases between them. This CDR3 region has 15 residues. Germline V gene data show CDR1 as SEHNR and CDR2 as FQNEAQ (reference sequence). This chain's CDR3 is CASSLDRAPTGELFF. The CDR3 coding sequence is TGTGCCAGCAGCTTAGATCGGGCCCCCACCGGGGAGCTGTTTTTT.

The V gene is TRBV18, the J gene TRBJ1-5, with D possibly being TRBD1 (5 bases). With 6 bases removed from V and 7 bases from J, the gap between germline ends came to 16 bases. CDR3 length equals 14 residues. Germline-derived CDR1 and CDR2 are KGHSH and LQKENI. The CDR3 loop is CASSPRGEGQPQHF. The DNA of the CDR3 is TGTGCCAGCTCCCCGAGAGGGGAAGGACAGCCCCAGCATTTT.

A remark on this clone: Other nucleotide sequences from this sample produce the same CDR3. The J gene is TRBJ2-5, the V gene TRBV9, with D unclear. V lost 0 bases, J lost 5 bases, and 5 bases lay in between. The germline CDR1 and CDR2 sequences are SGDLS and YYNGEE. This CDR3 spans 12 amino acids. CDR3 nucleotide sequence: TGTGCCAGCAGCGTAGGGGGTGAGACCCAGTACTTC. Its protein is CASSVGGETQYF. Based on the CDR3 plus reference TRBV9 and TRBJ2-5, the full variable domain is DSGVTQTPKHLITATGQRVTLRCSPRSGDLSVYWYQQSLDQGLQFLIQYYNGEERAKGNILERFSAQQFPDLHSELNLSSLELGDSALYFCASSVGGETQYFGPGTRLLVL.

This chain joins TRBV7-9 and TRBJ2-7; D is perhaps TRBD1 or TRBD2 (5 bases each). The CDR3 runs 18 residues. Germline CDR1 is SEHNR and CDR2 is FQNEAQ (reference sequence). V was pared by 5 bases and J by 0 bases, with 23 bases between. CDR3 in amino acids: CASSPRVGDGTHSYEQYF. The DNA for the CDR3 is TGTGCCAGCAGCCCCCGGGTGGGAGACGGGACCCACTCCTACGAGCAGTACTTC.

The rearrangement uses TRBV7-6 and TRBJ1-4, with 9 positions matching TRBD1. The CDR3 runs 20 residues. Per the germline V gene, CDR1 is SGHVS and CDR2 is FNYEAQ. V gave up 1 base and J gave up 0 bases; unmatched junction bases: 12. CDR3 DNA: TGTGCCAGCAGCTTAGAGCAGGACAGGGGTAGAATACCAACTAATGAAAAACTGTTTTTT. It encodes CASSLEQDRGRIPTNEKLFF.

This chain joins TRBV28 and TRBJ1-1, with no clear D. The ends were cut back, 5 bases at V and 3 bases at J, with 7 bases in the middle. CDR1 is MDHEN, CDR2 SYDVKM, per germline. This CDR3 is 12 amino acids long. The CDR3 region is CASSPSYTEAFF. The CDR3 coding sequence is TGTGCCAGCAGTCCCTCGTACACTGAAGCTTTCTTT. The entire variable domain, with the rest obtained from reference TRBV28 and TRBJ1-1, is as follows: DVKVTQSSRYLVKRTGEKVFLECVQDMDHENMFWYRQDPGLGLRLIYFSYDVKMKEKGDIPEGYSVSREKKERFSLILESASTNQTSMYLCASSPSYTEAFFGQGTRLTVV.

The chain recombines TRBV30 with TRBJ1-4; 8 bases are shared with TRBD1. With V trimmed by 2 bases and J by 6 bases, 2 bases remained unmatched. CDR1 and CDR2 from the germline V gene are GTSNPN and SVGIG (reference sequence). CDR3 length: 13 amino acids. The CDR3: CAWSQGADEKLFF. The CDR3 nucleotides read TGTGCCTGGAGTCAGGGGGCGGATGAAAAACTGTTTTTT.

The genes are TRBV5-4 and TRBJ2-7; TRBD1 might be the D (8 bases). The V and J ends lost 3 bases and 4 bases respectively, with 17 bases between them. The germline V gene encodes CDR1 SGHNT and CDR2 YYREEE (reference sequence). This CDR3 is 15 amino acids long. The CDR3 loop is CASSSDREGGYEQYF. The DNA for the CDR3 is TGTGCCAGCAGCTCGGACAGGGAGGGCGGGTACGAGCAGTACTTC.

The V call is TRBV6-5, the J call TRBJ1-2; D may be TRBD1 (6 bases). The V gene's germline CDR1 is MNHEY and CDR2 SVGAGI. V lost 2 bases to trimming and J lost 7 bases, with 11 bases between them. This CDR3 is built from 13 residues. CDR3 sequence reads: CASSYGQLLGYTF. DNA of the CDR3: TGTGCCAGCAGTTACGGACAGCTACTTGGCTACACCTTC.

There are a few counts of this clone. Here the CDR3 reads CASSLAGGTDTQYF. The CDR3 DNA follows: TGTGCCAGCAGCTTAGCGGGGGGCACAGATACGCAGTATTTT. The chain employs TRBV11-3 and TRBJ2-3, with TRBD2 as a possible D gene (6 bases). The ends were cut back, 1 base at V and 1 base at J, with 6 bases in the middle. CDR1 and CDR2 from the germline V gene are SGHNT and YENEEA. The CDR3 is 14 amino acids.

This clone was recorded a few times. The V and J genes are TRBV5-4 and TRBJ2-1; TRBD2 agrees at 7 bases. CDR3 length: 15 amino acids. Germline assignment: CDR1 SGHNT and CDR2 YYREEE (reference sequence). V gave up 1 base and J gave up 0 bases; unmatched junction bases: 1. CDR3 DNA sequence: TGTGCCAGCAGCTTGACTAGCGTCTCCTACAATGAGCAGTTCTTC. This codes for CASSLTSVSYNEQFF. Full variable domain (rest looked up from reference TRBV5-4 and TRBJ2-1): ETGVTQSPTHLIKTRGQQVTLRCSSQSGHNTVSWYQQALGQGPQFIFQYYREEENGRGNFPPRFSGLQFPNYSSELNVNALELDDSALYLCASSLTSVSYNEQFFGPGTRLTVL.

The genes are TRBV5-6 and TRBJ2-7; D might be TRBD1 (5 bases). Trimming took 0 bases from V and 2 from J, leaving 12 bases between them. Germline V CDR1 and CDR2: SGHDT, YYEEEE. CDR3 length equals 15 residues. CDR3: CASSLGRAITYEQYF. The CDR3 coding sequence is TGTGCCAGCAGCTTGGGCAGGGCAATCACCTACGAGCAGTACTTC. Combining the CDR3 with reference TRBV5-6 and TRBJ2-7 gives the whole variable domain DAGVTQSPTHLIKTRGQQVTLRCSPKSGHDTVSWYQQALGQGPQFIFQYYEEEERQRGNFPDRFSGHQFPNYSSELNVNALLLGDSALYLCASSLGRAITYEQYFGPGTRLTVT.

The gene calls are TRBV7-9 and TRBJ2-7; TRBD1 matches 9 bases. The CDR3 length is 14 residues. The germline gives CDR1 SEHNR, CDR2 FQNEAQ (reference sequence). The junction had 7 bases not matched to a gene; V was cut back by 4 bases and J by 6 bases. The CDR3 region is CASSSMTGGSEQYF. In nucleotides, the CDR3 is TGTGCCAGCAGCTCAATGACAGGGGGATCCGAGCAGTACTTC.

V usage is TRBV6-5 and J usage is TRBJ1-5; a weak D match, TRBD1 (5 bases). CDR1 and CDR2 (germline): MNHEY, SVGAGI. The V gene lost 6 bases and the J gene lost 4 bases, with 10 bases spanning the gap. The CDR3 is 13 residues long. This chain's CDR3 is CASSPGANQPQHF. CDR3 DNA sequence: TGTGCCAGCAGCCCTGGGGCAAATCAGCCCCAGCATTTT.

The rearrangement uses TRBV5-1 and TRBJ2-5, with TRBD1 matching over 8 bases. V lost 6 bases, J lost 7 bases, and 11 bases stayed unmatched. This CDR3 is built from 14 residues. From germline, CDR1 is SGHRS and CDR2 YFSETQ. This CDR3 reads CASTPGTGPGTQYF. The CDR3, as DNA: TGCGCCAGCACCCCGGGGACAGGACCCGGGACCCAGTACTTC.

The chain recombines TRBV11-2 with TRBJ2-2, with D maybe TRBD2 (6 bases). Trimming pared 4 bases from V and 6 bases from J, leaving 12 bases between. This CDR3 spans 14 amino acids. The germline V gene encodes CDR1 SGHAT and CDR2 FQNNGV. DNA of the CDR3: TGTGCCAGCAGCTACGGACTACCTGCCGGGGAGCTGTTTTTT. Protein product: CASSYGLPAGELFF.

The gene calls are TRBV2 and TRBJ2-7; 9 bases agree with TRBD2. The CDR3 is 14 residues long. In germline, CDR1 is SNHLY, CDR2 FYNNEI. V shed 7 bases and J 6 bases; nucleotides not matched to a gene: 10. The CDR3 DNA reads TGTGCCAGCACCCGTTTAGCGGGAGTTGGCGAGCAGTACTTC. Encoded protein: CASTRLAGVGEQYF. Full variable domain (rest looked up from reference TRBV2 and TRBJ2-7): EPEVTQTPSHQVTQMGQEVILRCVPISNHLYFYWYRQILGQKVEFLVSFYNNEISEKSEIFDDQFSVERPDGSNFTLKIRSTKLEDSAMYFCASTRLAGVGEQYFGPGTRLTVT.

The chain is built from TRBV2 and TRBJ2-1, with a possible D match to TRBD1 (6 bases). The CDR3 runs to 11 residues. Trimming took off 7 bases at V and 11 bases at J, with 12 bases between the two ends. CDR1 and CDR2 from the germline V gene are SNHLY and FYNNEI. The CDR3 DNA is TGTGCCAGCATAGGGGGAGTGAAGCAGTTCTTC. Its translation: CASIGGVKQFF.